A single sample is the source of the 19 T cell receptor beta chains below, sequenced in a study of T cell responses to AZD1222 COVID-19 vaccine. Some clones are missing from TCRdb's copy, which holds only in-frame ones; the method was immunoSEQ multiplex PCR. The sample holds approximately 100,000 clones, about 87% seen once. Sequencing used peripheral blood, obtained on day 0 of AZD1222 vaccination. Receptors originate from an adult in good health.

The sample holds one count of this clone. J is TRBJ2-2 and V is TRBV24-1; D could derive from TRBD1 or TRBD2 (6 bases each). Per germline, CDR1 KGHDR and CDR2 SFDVKD. This CDR3 is built from 16 residues. The germline V and J ends were trimmed by 3 bases and 5 bases, with 15 bases remaining between them. The CDR3 spells CATSDPSGGHTGELFF. CDR3 in DNA: TGTGCCACCAGTGATCCTTCCGGGGGCCATACCGGGGAGCTGTTTTTT.

This clone has only one observation. V is TRBV27 and J is TRBJ1-2, with D possibly matching TRBD1 (5 bases). V gave up 7 bases and J gave up 4 bases, with 16 bases separating them. The germline gives CDR1 MNHEY, CDR2 SMNVEV (reference sequence). This CDR3 has 14 amino acids. CDR3 DNA: TGTGCCAGCATAAACGGGGGGAAAGGCTATGGCTACACCTTC. Translating it yields CASINGGKGYGYTF.

This clone has a single count. The gene calls are TRBV20-1 and TRBJ2-2; the match to TRBD1 covers 10 bases. With V trimmed by 3 bases and J by 5 bases, 3 bases remained unmatched. Germline CDR1 DFQATT, CDR2 SNEGSKA (reference sequence). This CDR3 is 14 amino acids long. The chain's CDR3 is CSASRQGATGELFF. In DNA, the CDR3 is TGCAGTGCTAGTCGACAGGGGGCGACCGGGGAGCTGTTTTTT.

This chain uses TRBV19 with TRBJ1-6; possibly TRBD1 for D (5 bases). The CDR3 contains 13 residues. The V end lost 10 bases, the J end lost 7 bases, and 14 bases lay between the germline ends. Looked up from germline, CDR1 is LNHDA and CDR2 is SQIVND (reference sequence). The CDR3 nucleotides read TGTGCCACCCAGGGAGGGCGGAATTCACCCCTCCACTTT. Protein product: CATQGGRNSPLHF.

The rearrangement links TRBV4-2 to TRBJ2-4, with D possibly TRBD2 on 5 matching bases. Trimming stripped 0 bases from V and 0 bases from J, with 12 bases between. The CDR3 spans 17 residues. The germline V gene encodes CDR1 LGHNA and CDR2 YNFKEQ. This CDR3 reads CASSQDFSGRAKNIQYF. The CDR3 nucleotides read TGTGCCAGCAGCCAAGACTTTTCGGGGAGAGCCAAAAACATTCAGTACTTC.

This chain connects TRBV2 to TRBJ1-5; D ambiguous. Per germline, CDR1 SNHLY and CDR2 FYNNEI. This CDR3 is 14 amino acids long. V was shortened by 5 bases and J by 4 bases, with 12 bases between the two germline ends. The CDR3 spells CASSYISGNQPQHF. CDR3 DNA: TGTGCCAGCAGTTATATTTCGGGGAATCAGCCCCAGCATTTT. The whole variable domain, filled in from reference TRBV2 and TRBJ1-5, reads EPEVTQTPSHQVTQMGQEVILRCVPISNHLYFYWYRQILGQKVEFLVSFYNNEISEKSEIFDDQFSVERPDGSNFTLKIRSTKLEDSAMYFCASSYISGNQPQHFGDGTRLSIL.

In DNA form, the CDR3 reads TGCGCCAGCAGCCGACAGGGGGCCAACAATGAGCAGTTCTTC. The encoded protein is CASSRQGANNEQFF. This rearrangement joins TRBV5-1 to TRBJ2-1, with 10 positions matching TRBD1. CDR3 length equals 14 residues. The V gene end was trimmed by 4 bases and the J gene end by 5 bases; junction bases not matched to a gene: 3. Germline V gene sequence: CDR1 SGHRS, CDR2 YFSETQ.

The J gene is TRBJ2-1, the V gene TRBV2, with D perhaps matching TRBD1 (6 bases). The V end was cut by 6 bases, the J end by 4 bases, with 13 bases between. This CDR3 comprises 14 residues. Germline V CDR1 and CDR2: SNHLY, FYNNEI. CDR3 loop: CASSRDTAYNEQFF. In DNA form, the CDR3 reads TGTGCCAGCAGCCGGGACACCGCATACAATGAGCAGTTCTTC.

The rearrangement links TRBV9 to TRBJ2-1, with 10 bases that match TRBD2. This CDR3 has 17 amino acids. V shed 0 bases, J shed 3 bases, and the junction held 6 bases outside the gene matches. CDR1 SGDLS and CDR2 YYNGEE come from the germline V gene. The CDR3 reads CASSVVGSGGRYNEQFF. The CDR3 DNA reads TGTGCCAGCAGCGTAGTCGGTAGCGGGGGGCGCTACAATGAGCAGTTCTTC. The whole variable domain, remainder taken from reference TRBV9 and TRBJ2-1, is DSGVTQTPKHLITATGQRVTLRCSPRSGDLSVYWYQQSLDQGLQFLIQYYNGEERAKGNILERFSAQQFPDLHSELNLSSLELGDSALYFCASSVVGSGGRYNEQFFGPGTRLTVL.

This clone has a single count. Other nucleotide sequences from this sample produce the same CDR3. V gene TRBV19 combines with J gene TRBJ1-1; D unresolved. V was cut by 1 base and J by 1 base, with 4 bases left in between. CDR1 and CDR2 (germline): LNHDA, SQIVND (reference sequence). The CDR3 loop spans 13 amino acids. The CDR3 DNA sequence: TGTGCCAGTAGTATAGGGGGGAACACTGAAGCTTTCTTT. This gives the protein CASSIGGNTEAFF. The full variable domain, completed using reference TRBV19 and TRBJ1-1, is DGGITQSPKYLFRKEGQNVTLSCEQNLNHDAMYWYRQDPGQGLRLIYYSQIVNDFQKGDIAEGYSVSREKKESFPLTVTSAQKNPTAFYLCASSIGGNTEAFFGQGTRLTVV.

The chain links TRBV2 to TRBJ1-5; 8 bases agree with TRBD1. There are 16 residues in the CDR3. The ends lost 7 bases at V and 1 base at J; junction bases unmatched: 9. Germline V gene data show CDR1 as SNHLY and CDR2 as FYNNEI. Here the CDR3 reads CASKLSGGRSNQPQHF. CDR3 DNA: TGTGCCAGCAAGTTGTCAGGGGGCCGGAGCAATCAGCCCCAGCATTTT.

The chain links TRBV15 to TRBJ2-7; TRBD1 might be the D (5 bases). The CDR3 is 14 amino acids. In germline, CDR1 is LNHNV, CDR2 YYDKDF (reference sequence). Trimming left V 0 bases short and J 5 bases short, with 11 bases between. CDR3 residues: CATSRDLAGNEQYF. The CDR3, as DNA: TGTGCCACCAGCAGAGATTTGGCAGGGAACGAGCAGTACTTC.

This clone has a handful of counts. This rearrangement joins TRBV28 to TRBJ2-1; a possible D gene is TRBD1 (7 bases). CDR1 is MDHEN and CDR2 is SYDVKM in the germline V gene. V lost 6 bases, J lost 9 bases, and 15 bases lay in between. This CDR3 contains 13 residues. The CDR3 reads CASRTHRGGEQFF. CDR3 DNA: TGTGCCAGCAGGACCCACAGGGGAGGTGAGCAGTTCTTC.

The chain joins TRBV2 to TRBJ1-1; D gene ambiguous. CDR1 is SNHLY, CDR2 FYNNEI, per germline. The CDR3 spans 14 residues. V lost 6 bases to trimming and J lost 3 bases, with 14 bases between them. The chain's CDR3 is CASSPRMGDTEAFF. The CDR3 DNA reads TGTGCCAGCAGCCCTCGGATGGGAGACACTGAAGCTTTCTTT.

The gene calls are TRBV4-1 and TRBJ1-2; TRBD1 matches at 8 bases. The CDR3 has 15 residues. Germline CDR1 reads MGHRA; CDR2 reads YSYEKL. V gave up 2 bases and J gave up 4 bases; unmatched junction bases: 6. The CDR3 DNA follows: TGCGCCAGCAGCCAACAGGGGGCGCGGGGCTATGGCTACACCTTC. It specifies CASSQQGARGYGYTF.

This sequence joins TRBV6-5 and TRBJ2-7, with D maybe TRBD1 (6 bases). The V gene lost 10 bases and the J gene lost 5 bases, with 15 bases spanning the gap. From germline, CDR1 is MNHEY and CDR2 SVGAGI. The CDR3 totals 12 residues. The CDR3 region has the DNA TGTGCCACAAGGTGGCAGGGGCACGAGCAGTACTTC. It is translated as CATRWQGHEQYF.

The chain links TRBV10-3 to TRBJ2-1; 8 bases are a match to TRBD2. The CDR3 extends over 16 amino acids. The germline CDR1 and CDR2 sequences are ENHRY and SYGVKD. J was trimmed by 0 bases and V by 3 bases; bases with no gene match: 4. This CDR3 reads CAISDGGGSSYNEQFF. The DNA for the CDR3 is TGTGCCATCAGTGATGGCGGGGGGAGCTCCTACAATGAGCAGTTCTTC.

The chain employs TRBV4-2 and TRBJ2-1; 7 positions agree with TRBD2. Germline CDR1 is LGHNA and CDR2 is YNFKEQ. The V gene end was trimmed by 4 bases and the J gene end by 9 bases; junction bases not matched to a gene: 12. This CDR3 region has 15 residues. Here the CDR3 reads CASSPTRTRNAEQFF. CDR3 bases: TGTGCCAGCAGCCCTACCCGGACTAGAAATGCTGAGCAGTTCTTC.

The rearrangement uses TRBV15 and TRBJ1-5; 11 bases line up with TRBD1. The germline V gene has CDR1 LNHNV and CDR2 YYDKDF (reference sequence). There are 16 residues in the CDR3. J was trimmed by 4 bases and V by 4 bases; bases with no gene match: 6. The CDR3 nucleotides are TGTGCCACCAGCATATCCCGGGACAGGGGGAATCAGCCCCAGCATTTT. Translated, it gives CATSISRDRGNQPQHF. Combining the CDR3 with reference TRBV15 and TRBJ1-5 gives the whole variable domain DAMVIQNPRYQVTQFGKPVTLSCSQTLNHNVMYWYQQKSSQAPKLLFHYYDKDFNNEADTPDNFQSRRPNTSFCFLDIRSPGLGDTAMYLCATSISRDRGNQPQHFGDGTRLSIL.